Shown below are 8 T cell receptor beta chains from a single sample sequenced in a study of T cell responses to AZD1222 COVID-19 vaccine. The protocol was immunoSEQ multiplex PCR, while the TCRdb copy is restricted to in-frame clones and leaves out a portion. The profile shows under 200,000 clones, more than 85% of them singletons. The sequences come from peripheral blood, collected on day 0 of AZD1222 vaccination. The receptors derive from an adult in good health.

The genes are TRBV4-3 and TRBJ1-1; 9 bases match TRBD1. After removal of 1 base from V and 4 bases from J, the junction contained 7 bases not matched to a gene. From germline, CDR1 is LGHNA and CDR2 YSLEER. This CDR3 has 16 residues. The CDR3 spells CASSQGTGQGSTEAFF. DNA for the CDR3: TGCGCCAGCAGCCAAGGGACGGGACAGGGCAGCACTGAAGCTTTCTTT.

The chain couples TRBV10-1 to TRBJ2-7; D assignment may be TRBD1 or TRBD2 (6 bases each). The CDR3 sequence is 16 residues long. The germline CDR1 and CDR2 sequences are WNHNN and SYGVQD (reference sequence). The germline V and J ends were trimmed by 4 bases and 4 bases, with 20 bases remaining between them. CDR3 region: CASSASRGVPAYEQYF. CDR3 DNA: TGCGCCAGCAGTGCCTCGAGGGGGGTCCCCGCTTACGAGCAGTACTTC.

This CDR3 reads CASSPLQGAWGYTF. In nucleotides, the CDR3 is TGTGCCAGCAGTCCCTTACAGGGGGCATGGGGCTACACCTTC. This chain joins TRBV6-5 and TRBJ1-2; 9 positions agree with TRBD1. Germline V gene sequence: CDR1 MNHEY, CDR2 SVGAGI. V was pared by 5 bases and J by 8 bases, with 9 bases of the junction left unmatched. This CDR3 has 14 residues.

The J gene is TRBJ1-1, the V gene TRBV28; D not certain. Trimming cost V 5 bases and J 6 bases, with 19 bases left between them. This CDR3 comprises 15 residues. The germline V gene has CDR1 MDHEN and CDR2 SYDVKM. Written as DNA, the CDR3 is TGTGCCAGCAGTCACTACCGGGCCCCTGGGGCTGAAGCTTTCTTT. The encoded protein is CASSHYRAPGAEAFF.

V is TRBV4-3 and J is TRBJ1-2, with TRBD1 identical over 9 bases. The germline CDR1 and CDR2 sequences are LGHNA and YSLEER. The length of the CDR3 is 17 residues. V lost 3 bases to trimming and J lost 0 bases; unmatched junction nucleotides: 8. The CDR3 nucleotides read TGCGCCAGCAGCCATACCGGGACAGGGCTTGCTAACTATGGCTACACCTTC. This encodes CASSHTGTGLANYGYTF.

As regards this clone: Other DNA sequences in this sample translate to the same CDR3. CDR3 nucleotide sequence: TGTGCCAGCAGGGGACAGGGCGCCGGGGAGCTGTTTTTT. Translation gives CASRGQGAGELFF. The chain employs TRBV2 and TRBJ2-2, with 9 bases fitting TRBD1. The V gene's germline CDR1 is SNHLY and CDR2 FYNNEI. V shed 6 bases and J 6 bases; nucleotides not matched to a gene: 2. The CDR3 is made up of 13 amino acids. Filled out from reference TRBV2 and TRBJ2-2, the complete variable domain reads EPEVTQTPSHQVTQMGQEVILRCVPISNHLYFYWYRQILGQKVEFLVSFYNNEISEKSEIFDDQFSVERPDGSNFTLKIRSTKLEDSAMYFCASRGQGAGELFFGEGSRLTVL.

This clone was detected once. The chain links TRBV24-1 to TRBJ2-1; 7 bases map to TRBD2. Germline loops: CDR1 KGHDR, CDR2 SFDVKD. V was pared by 0 bases and J by 3 bases, with 1 base of the junction left unmatched. The CDR3 sequence is 15 residues long. CDR3 region: CATSDLTSDYNEQFF. In DNA form, the CDR3 reads TGTGCCACCAGTGATTTGACTAGCGACTACAATGAGCAGTTCTTC.

This chain uses TRBV5-1 with TRBJ1-4, with D possibly TRBD1 on 6 matching bases. CDR3 size: 14 residues. Germline V gene lookup returns CDR1 SGHRS and CDR2 YFSETQ. V lost 2 bases to trimming and J lost 2 bases, with 7 bases between them. CDR3 DNA: TGCGCCAGCAGCTTACAGGGCACTAATGAAAAACTGTTTTTT. This sequence encodes CASSLQGTNEKLFF.